The rows below give T cell receptor beta chains drawn from one sample of a study of low-dose radiotherapy and immunotherapy resistance in tumors. TCRdb used MiXCR to reprocess the reads, holding one entry per CDR3 protein. The data contain about 47,000 distinct CDR3 sequences, about 12% of them seen just once; the ten biggest clones take up approximately 6.2%. Material: PBMCs, obtained before treatment. The receptors shown here come from a female donor with ovarian cancer. Both conserved end residues are part of each CDR3. A D gene is named only where the DNA matches it firmly. Sizes are listed as once, few, many, or a class for an expanded clone.

d_gene: TRBD1
j_gene: TRBJ1-2
abundance: many
v_gene: TRBV19
len: 16
CDR3nt: TGTGCCAGTAGTATAAACTGGGACAGGGCCGTCTATGGCTACACCTTC
CDR3aa: CASSINWDRAVYGYTF

d_gene: .
j_gene: TRBJ1-1
abundance: many
v_gene: TRBV27
len: 13
CDR3nt: TGTGCCAGCGGAATCCTCTCCGACACTGAAGCTTTCTTT
CDR3aa: CASGILSDTEAFF

d_gene: .
j_gene: TRBJ2-2
abundance: many
v_gene: TRBV9
len: 16
CDR3nt: TGTGCCAGCAGCTCCGGGAGTACAGCGAACACCGGGGAGCTGTTTTTT
CDR3aa: CASSSGSTANTGELFF

d_gene: TRBD1
j_gene: TRBJ1-2
abundance: many
v_gene: TRBV9
len: 15
CDR3nt: TGTGCCAGCAGCGTAGGAGGGGGCGGTGGCTATGGCTACACCTTC
CDR3aa: CASSVGGGGGYGYTF

d_gene: TRBD1
j_gene: TRBJ2-5
abundance: many
v_gene: TRBV12-5
len: 12
CDR3nt: TGTGCTAGTGGGGTCAGGGGGGAGACCCAGTACTTC
CDR3aa: CASGVRGETQYF

d_gene: .
j_gene: TRBJ2-7
abundance: many
v_gene: TRBV7-2
len: 14
CDR3nt: TGTGCCAGCAGCAAAGACAGGTCTCGCTACGAGCAGTACTTC
CDR3aa: CASSKDRSRYEQYF

d_gene: .
j_gene: TRBJ2-5
abundance: many
v_gene: TRBV7-8
len: 16
CDR3nt: TGTGCCAGCAGCAGGAGAGGGGGGGGACGGGAAGAGACCCAGTACTTC
CDR3aa: CASSRRGGGREETQYF

d_gene: .
j_gene: TRBJ2-7
abundance: many
v_gene: TRBV30
len: 13
CDR3nt: TGTGCCTTCAGACGAGCCGGAGGGGTCGAGCAGTACTTC
CDR3aa: CAFRRAGGVEQYF

d_gene: .
j_gene: TRBJ1-1
abundance: many
v_gene: TRBV5-1
len: 15
CDR3nt: TGCGCCAGCAGCTCCGGCCGGGGATTGAACACTGAAGCTTTCTTT
CDR3aa: CASSSGRGLNTEAFF

d_gene: .
j_gene: TRBJ2-7
abundance: many
v_gene: TRBV20-1
len: 13
CDR3nt: TGCAGTGCTAGAGACTATGGTACCTACGAGCAGTACTTC
CDR3aa: CSARDYGTYEQYF